This T cell receptor (beta chain) was captured by sequencing in a study of T-cell memory formation after mild COVID-19. Across the study: TCR clusters were largely donor specific. Study-level findings and limits: Contracting clones from day 15 to 85 showed balanced CD4/CD8; later expanders favored CD4+.

With regard to this clonotype: The antigen is unknown.

TCRdb analysed the 5' RACE reads with MiXCR anew, one entry per CDR3 protein. The sample holds 200,000 to 250,000 distinct CDR3 sequences, over 8.5% seen once. From germline, CDR1 is LGHNA and CDR2 YSLEER. The CDR3 loop spans 18 amino acids. V was shortened by 5 bases and J by 2 bases, with 24 bases between the two germline ends. Material: PBMCs or a T cell subset sorted from them (not recorded which). This chain uses TRBV4-3 with TRBJ1-2, with D hard to call. This receptor was identified in a man aged 18 to 35 who had mild COVID-19 (a few samples of this study predate the infection). Cell type and time point are not known. The CDR3 protein is CASSVHWIVSGRNYGYTF. In DNA form, the CDR3 reads TGCGCCAGCAGCGTCCATTGGATAGTGTCGGGCCGGAACTATGGCTACACCTTC.